This TCR beta chain is from a study of T cell repertoires in cytomegalovirus infection. On the study more broadly: Public TCR beta signatures indicated both CMV infection and matching HLA type. Findings of the study overall: Carriage of CMV together with the relevant HLA was identifiable through cumulative public TCR beta family frequency. The study found HLA-C-restricted CMV-specific TCR beta clonotypes dominating the ex vivo response.

TCRdb reanalysed the reads using MiXCR and keeps one entry per CDR3 protein. There are around 430,000 distinct CDR3 sequences in the sample; more than 40% occur only once, and just under 45% lies in the top ten. A remark on this clonotype: Its antigen is unidentified.

CDR1 and CDR2 from the germline V gene are MNHEY and SVGEGT. The CDR3 extends over 17 amino acids. V shed 2 bases and J 0 bases; nucleotides not matched to a gene: 6. The source of this sequence is a human donor in good health (CMV status not recorded). Some clones in this sample may be carry-over from other donors' samples. V gene TRBV6-2 or TRBV6-3 combines with J gene TRBJ1-1, with TRBD1 matching 10 bases. The sample here was cultured PBMCs, taken from culture after CMV antigen stimulation. CDR3 sequence: CASSYETGGAVNTEAFF. Here the CDR3 DNA reads TGTGCCAGCAGTTACGAGACAGGGGGCGCGGTGAACACTGAAGCTTTCTTT.